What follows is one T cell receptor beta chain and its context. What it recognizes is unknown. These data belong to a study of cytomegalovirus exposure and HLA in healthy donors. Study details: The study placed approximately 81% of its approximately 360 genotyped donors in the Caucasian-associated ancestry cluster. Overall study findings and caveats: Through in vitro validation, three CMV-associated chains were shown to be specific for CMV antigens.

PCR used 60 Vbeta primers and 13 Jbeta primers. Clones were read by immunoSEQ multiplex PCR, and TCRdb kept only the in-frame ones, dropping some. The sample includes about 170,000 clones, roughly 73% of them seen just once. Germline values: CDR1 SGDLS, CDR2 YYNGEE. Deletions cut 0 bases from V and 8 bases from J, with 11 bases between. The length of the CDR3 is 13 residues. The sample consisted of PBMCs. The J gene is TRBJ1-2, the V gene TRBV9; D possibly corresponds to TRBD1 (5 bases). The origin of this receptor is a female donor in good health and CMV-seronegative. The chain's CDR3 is CASSVVSREGYTF. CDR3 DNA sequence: TGTGCCAGCAGCGTAGTGAGCAGGGAAGGCTACACCTTC.